What follows is one T cell receptor (beta chain) and its context. Its matching antigen is unknown. Its ends do not fully match the called genes, so a read error is possible. The sample holds other DNA sequences that translate to the same CDR3. Use of 60 Vbeta and 13 Jbeta primers characterized the PCR. Assay used: immunoSEQ multiplex PCR; TCRdb lists only in-frame clones, some missing. This table has 150,000 to 200,000 clones, roughly a tenth appearing once. Germline loops: CDR1 SNHLY, CDR2 FYNNEI. The CDR3 spans 12 residues. The sample belongs to a study of cytomegalovirus exposure and HLA in healthy donors. Study-wide points: Excluded were some V segments that proved indistinguishable, including TRBV6-2 and TRBV6-3. Later, TCR association rates were found to vary by HLA locus, highest for DRB1 and lowest for HLA-C.

The clonotype comes from a woman in her thirties in good health and CMV-seropositive. The sequenced material came from PBMCs. The chain uses TRBV2 and TRBJ1-1; no definite D call. The CDR3 DNA is TGTGCAAGCAAAGATGCCGGCACTGAAGCTTTCTTT. It translates to CASKDAGTEAFF.